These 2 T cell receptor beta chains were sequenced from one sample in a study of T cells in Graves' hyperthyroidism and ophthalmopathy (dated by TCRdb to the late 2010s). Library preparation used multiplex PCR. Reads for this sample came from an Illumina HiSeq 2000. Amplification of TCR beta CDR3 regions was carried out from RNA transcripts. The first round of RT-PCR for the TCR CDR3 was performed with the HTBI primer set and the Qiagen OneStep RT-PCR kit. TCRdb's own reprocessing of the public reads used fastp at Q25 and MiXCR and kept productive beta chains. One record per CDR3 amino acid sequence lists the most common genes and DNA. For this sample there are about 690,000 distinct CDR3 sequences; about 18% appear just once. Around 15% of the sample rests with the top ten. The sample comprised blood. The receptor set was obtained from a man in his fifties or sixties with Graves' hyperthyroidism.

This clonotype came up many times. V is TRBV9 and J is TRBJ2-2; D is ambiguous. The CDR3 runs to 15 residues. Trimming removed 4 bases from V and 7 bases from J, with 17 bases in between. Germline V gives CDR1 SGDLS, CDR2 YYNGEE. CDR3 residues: CASSPARPPGGELFF. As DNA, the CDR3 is TGTGCCAGCAGCCCCGCGCGGCCCCCGGGCGGGGAGCTGTTTTTT.

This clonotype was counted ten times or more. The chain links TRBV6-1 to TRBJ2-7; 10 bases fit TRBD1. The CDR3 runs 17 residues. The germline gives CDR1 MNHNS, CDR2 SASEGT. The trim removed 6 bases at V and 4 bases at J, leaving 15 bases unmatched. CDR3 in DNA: TGTGCCAGCAGCCCAAGGGGGGACAGGGGTTGGGGATACGAGCAGTACTTC. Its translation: CASSPRGDRGWGYEQYF.